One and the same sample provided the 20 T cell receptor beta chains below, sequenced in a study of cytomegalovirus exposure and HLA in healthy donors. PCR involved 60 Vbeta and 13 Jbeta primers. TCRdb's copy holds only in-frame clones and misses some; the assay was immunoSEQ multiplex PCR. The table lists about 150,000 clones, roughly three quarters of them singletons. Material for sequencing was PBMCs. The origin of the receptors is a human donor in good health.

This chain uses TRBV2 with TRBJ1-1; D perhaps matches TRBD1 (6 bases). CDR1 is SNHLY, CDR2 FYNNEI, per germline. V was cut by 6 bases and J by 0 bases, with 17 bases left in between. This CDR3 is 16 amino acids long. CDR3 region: CASSPTPAGVNTEAFF. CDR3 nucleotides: TGTGCCAGCAGCCCCACCCCGGCAGGGGTGAACACTGAAGCTTTCTTT. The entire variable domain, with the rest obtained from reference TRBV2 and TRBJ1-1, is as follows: EPEVTQTPSHQVTQMGQEVILRCVPISNHLYFYWYRQILGQKVEFLVSFYNNEISEKSEIFDDQFSVERPDGSNFTLKIRSTKLEDSAMYFCASSPTPAGVNTEAFFGQGTRLTVV.

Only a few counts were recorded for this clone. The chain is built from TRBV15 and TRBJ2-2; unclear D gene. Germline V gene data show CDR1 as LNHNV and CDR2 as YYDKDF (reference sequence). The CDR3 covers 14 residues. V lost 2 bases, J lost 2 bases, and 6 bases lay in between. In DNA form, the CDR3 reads TGTGCCACCAGCAGACGCGGAAACACCGGGGAGCTGTTTTTT. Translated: CATSRRGNTGELFF.

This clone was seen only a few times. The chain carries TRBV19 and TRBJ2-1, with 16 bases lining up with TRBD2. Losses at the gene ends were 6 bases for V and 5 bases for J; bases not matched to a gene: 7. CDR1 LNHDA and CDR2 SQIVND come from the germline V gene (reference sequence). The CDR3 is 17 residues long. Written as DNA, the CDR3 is TGTGCCAGTAGGGGACTAGCGGGAGGGCGTAGTAACAATGAGCAGTTCTTC. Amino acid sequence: CASRGLAGGRSNNEQFF.

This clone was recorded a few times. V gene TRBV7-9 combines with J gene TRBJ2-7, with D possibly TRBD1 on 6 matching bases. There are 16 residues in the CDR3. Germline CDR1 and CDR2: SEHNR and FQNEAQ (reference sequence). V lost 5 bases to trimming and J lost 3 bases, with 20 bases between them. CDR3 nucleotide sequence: TGTGCCAGCAGCCCTAGACAGGTTTCGACCTTCTACGAGCAGTACTTC. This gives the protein CASSPRQVSTFYEQYF.

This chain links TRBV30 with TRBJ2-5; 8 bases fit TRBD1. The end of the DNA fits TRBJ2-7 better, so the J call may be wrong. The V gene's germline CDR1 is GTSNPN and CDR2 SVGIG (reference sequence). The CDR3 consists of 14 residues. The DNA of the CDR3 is TGTGCCTGGAAGACAGGGGATCTCTCCTACGAGCAGTACTTC. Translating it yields CAWKTGDLSYEQYF.

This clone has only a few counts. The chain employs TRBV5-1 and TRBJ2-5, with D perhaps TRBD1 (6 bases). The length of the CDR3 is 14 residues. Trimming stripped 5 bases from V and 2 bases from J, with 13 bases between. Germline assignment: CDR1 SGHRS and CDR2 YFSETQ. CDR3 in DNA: TGCGCCAGCAGTAGGGACAACTCTCAAGAGACCCAGTACTTC. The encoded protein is CASSRDNSQETQYF.

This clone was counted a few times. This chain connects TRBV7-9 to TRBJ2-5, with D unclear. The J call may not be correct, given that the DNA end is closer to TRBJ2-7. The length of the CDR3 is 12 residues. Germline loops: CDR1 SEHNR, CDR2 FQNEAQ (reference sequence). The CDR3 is CASSPLVYEQYF. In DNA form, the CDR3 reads TGTGCCAGCAGCCCGCTAGTGTACGAGCAGTACTTC.

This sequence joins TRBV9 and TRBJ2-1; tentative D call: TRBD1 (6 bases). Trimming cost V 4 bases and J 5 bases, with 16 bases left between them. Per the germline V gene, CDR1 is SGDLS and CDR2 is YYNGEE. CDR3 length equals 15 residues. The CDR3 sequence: CASSPRGQPDNEQFF. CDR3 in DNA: TGTGCCAGCAGCCCGCGTGGACAGCCCGACAATGAGCAGTTCTTC.

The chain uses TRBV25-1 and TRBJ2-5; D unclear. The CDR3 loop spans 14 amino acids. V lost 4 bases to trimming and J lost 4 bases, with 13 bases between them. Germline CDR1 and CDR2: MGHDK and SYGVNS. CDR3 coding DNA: TGTGCCAGCAGTGGGATTTCAGCGCCAGAGACCCAGTACTTC. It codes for CASSGISAPETQYF. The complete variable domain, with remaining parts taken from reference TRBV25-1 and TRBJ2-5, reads EADIYQTPRYLVIGTGKKITLECSQTMGHDKMYWYQQDPGMELHLIHYSYGVNSTEKGDLSSESTVSRIRTEHFPLTLESARPSHTSQYLCASSGISAPETQYFGPGTRLLVL.

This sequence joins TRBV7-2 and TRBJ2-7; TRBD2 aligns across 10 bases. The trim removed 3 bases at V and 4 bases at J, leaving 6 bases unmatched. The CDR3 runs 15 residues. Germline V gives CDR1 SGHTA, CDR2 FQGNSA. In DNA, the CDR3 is TGTGCCAGCAGCTTGGCCGGGACTAGCGCGTACGAGCAGTACTTC. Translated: CASSLAGTSAYEQYF.

The CDR3 DNA sequence: TGTGCCAGCAGCCAAACCGGGACAACGGACTTTAATTCACCCCTCCACTTT. Protein product: CASSQTGTTDFNSPLHF. The chain joins TRBV4-2 to TRBJ1-6; D perhaps matches TRBD1 (6 bases). The CDR3 loop spans 17 amino acids. Germline CDR1 and CDR2: LGHNA and YNFKEQ. Between the trimmed V and J ends, which lost 2 bases and 6 bases, there was a span of 17 bases.

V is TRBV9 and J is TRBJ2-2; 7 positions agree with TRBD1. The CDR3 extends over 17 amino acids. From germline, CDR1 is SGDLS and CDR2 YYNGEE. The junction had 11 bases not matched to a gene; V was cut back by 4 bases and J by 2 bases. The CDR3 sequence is CASSTDPGQINTGELFF. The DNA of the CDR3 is TGTGCCAGCAGCACTGATCCGGGACAGATAAACACCGGGGAGCTGTTTTTT. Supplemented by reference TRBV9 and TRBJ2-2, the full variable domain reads DSGVTQTPKHLITATGQRVTLRCSPRSGDLSVYWYQQSLDQGLQFLIQYYNGEERAKGNILERFSAQQFPDLHSELNLSSLELGDSALYFCASSTDPGQINTGELFFGEGSRLTVL.

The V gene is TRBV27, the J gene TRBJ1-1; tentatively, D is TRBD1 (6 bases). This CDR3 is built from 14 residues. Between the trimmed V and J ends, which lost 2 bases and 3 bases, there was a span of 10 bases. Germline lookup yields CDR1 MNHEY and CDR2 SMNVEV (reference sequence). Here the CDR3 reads CASSLQGLHTEAFF. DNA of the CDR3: TGTGCCAGCAGTTTACAGGGGCTGCACACTGAAGCTTTCTTT.

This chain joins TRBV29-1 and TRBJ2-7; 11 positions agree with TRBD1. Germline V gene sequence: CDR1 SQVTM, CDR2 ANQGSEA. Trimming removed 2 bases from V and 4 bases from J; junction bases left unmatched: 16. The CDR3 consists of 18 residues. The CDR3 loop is CSVESDRRSGTGGYEQYF. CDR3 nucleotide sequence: TGCAGCGTTGAAAGTGACCGTCGCTCCGGGACAGGGGGTTACGAGCAGTACTTC.

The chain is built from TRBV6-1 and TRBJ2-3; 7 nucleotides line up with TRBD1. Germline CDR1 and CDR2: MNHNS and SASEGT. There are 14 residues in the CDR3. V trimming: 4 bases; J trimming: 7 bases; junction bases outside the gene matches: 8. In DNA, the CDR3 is TGTGCCAGCAGTGTCGACAGGGAACGGTATACGCAGTATTTT. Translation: CASSVDRERYTQYF.

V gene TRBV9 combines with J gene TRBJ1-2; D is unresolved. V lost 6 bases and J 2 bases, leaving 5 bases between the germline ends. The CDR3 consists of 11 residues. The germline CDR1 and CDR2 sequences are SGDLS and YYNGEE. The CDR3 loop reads CASMSNYGYTF. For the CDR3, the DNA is TGTGCCAGCATGTCAAACTATGGCTACACCTTC.

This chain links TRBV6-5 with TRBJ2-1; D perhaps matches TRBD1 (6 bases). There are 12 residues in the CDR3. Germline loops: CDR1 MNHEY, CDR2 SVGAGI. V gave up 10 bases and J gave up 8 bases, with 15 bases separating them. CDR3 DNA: TGTGCCACCTCATTACAGGGCTATGAGCAGTTCTTC. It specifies CATSLQGYEQFF.

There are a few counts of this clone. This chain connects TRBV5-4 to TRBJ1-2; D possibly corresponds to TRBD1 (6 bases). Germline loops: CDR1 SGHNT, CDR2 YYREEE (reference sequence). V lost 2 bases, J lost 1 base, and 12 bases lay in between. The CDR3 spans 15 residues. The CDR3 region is CASSLPTGGNYGYTF. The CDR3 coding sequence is TGTGCCAGCAGCTTACCGACAGGTGGTAACTATGGCTACACCTTC.

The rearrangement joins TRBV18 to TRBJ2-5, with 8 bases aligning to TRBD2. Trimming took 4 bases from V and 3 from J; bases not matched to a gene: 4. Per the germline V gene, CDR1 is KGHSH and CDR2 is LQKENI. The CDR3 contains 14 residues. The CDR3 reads CASSQTSGKETQYF. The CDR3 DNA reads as TGTGCCAGCTCACAAACTAGCGGAAAAGAGACCCAGTACTTC. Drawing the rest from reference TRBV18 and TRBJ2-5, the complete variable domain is NAGVMQNPRHLVRRRGQEARLRCSPMKGHSHVYWYRQLPEEGLKFMVYLQKENIIDESGMPKERFSAEFPKEGPSILRIQQVVRGDSAAYFCASSQTSGKETQYFGPGTRLLVL.

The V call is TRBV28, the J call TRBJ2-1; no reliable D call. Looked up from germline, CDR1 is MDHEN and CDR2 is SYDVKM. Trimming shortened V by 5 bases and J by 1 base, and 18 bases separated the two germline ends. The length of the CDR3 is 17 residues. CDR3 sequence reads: CASSGVHSKQSYNEQFF. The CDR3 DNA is TGTGCCAGCAGTGGAGTACATAGCAAACAATCCTACAATGAGCAGTTCTTC.